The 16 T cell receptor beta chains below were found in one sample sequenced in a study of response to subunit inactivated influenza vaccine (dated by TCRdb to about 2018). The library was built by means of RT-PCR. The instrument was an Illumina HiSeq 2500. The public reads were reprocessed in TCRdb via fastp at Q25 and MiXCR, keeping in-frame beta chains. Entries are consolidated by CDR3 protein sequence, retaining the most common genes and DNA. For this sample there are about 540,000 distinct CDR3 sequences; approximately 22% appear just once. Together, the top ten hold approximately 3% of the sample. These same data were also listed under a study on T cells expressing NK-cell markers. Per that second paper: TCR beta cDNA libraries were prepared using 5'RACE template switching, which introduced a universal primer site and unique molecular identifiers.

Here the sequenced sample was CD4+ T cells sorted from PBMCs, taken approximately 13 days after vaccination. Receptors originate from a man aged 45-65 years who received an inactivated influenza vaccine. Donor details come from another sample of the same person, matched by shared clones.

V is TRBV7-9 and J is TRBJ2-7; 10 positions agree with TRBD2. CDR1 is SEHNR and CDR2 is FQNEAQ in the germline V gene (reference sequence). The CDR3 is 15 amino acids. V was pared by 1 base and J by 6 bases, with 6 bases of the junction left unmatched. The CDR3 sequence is CASSLGSSGSGEQYF. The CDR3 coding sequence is TGTGCCAGCAGCTTAGGTTCTAGCGGGAGTGGCGAGCAGTACTTC.

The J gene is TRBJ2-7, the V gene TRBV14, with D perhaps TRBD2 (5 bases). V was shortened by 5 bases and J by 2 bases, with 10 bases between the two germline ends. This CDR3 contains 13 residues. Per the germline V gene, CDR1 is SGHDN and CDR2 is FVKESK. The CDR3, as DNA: TGTGCCAGCAGCTCCGGGGTCCCCTACGAGCAGTACTTC. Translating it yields CASSSGVPYEQYF.

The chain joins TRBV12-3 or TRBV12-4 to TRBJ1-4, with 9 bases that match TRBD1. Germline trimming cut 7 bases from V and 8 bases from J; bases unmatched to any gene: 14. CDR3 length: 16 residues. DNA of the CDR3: TGTGCCAGCACTCCCCATACAGGGGGCGCGGGCGAAAAACTGTTTTTT. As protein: CASTPHTGGAGEKLFF.

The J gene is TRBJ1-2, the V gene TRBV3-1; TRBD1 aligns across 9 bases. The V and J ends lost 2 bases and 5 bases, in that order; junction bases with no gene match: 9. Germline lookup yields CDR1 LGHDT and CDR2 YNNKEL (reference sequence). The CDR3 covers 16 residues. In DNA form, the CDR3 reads TGTGCCAGCAGCCAACGGGGTTCACAGGGGGCGTATGGCTACACCTTC. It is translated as CASSQRGSQGAYGYTF. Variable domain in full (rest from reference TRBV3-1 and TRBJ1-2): DTAVSQTPKYLVTQMGNDKSIKCEQNLGHDTMYWYKQDSKKFLKIMFSYNNKELIINETVPNRFSPKSPDKAHLNLHINSLELGDSAVYFCASSQRGSQGAYGYTFGSGTRLTVV.

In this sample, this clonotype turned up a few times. CDR3: CASSIDPGHSNQPQHF. The CDR3 DNA sequence: TGTGCCAGTAGTATAGATCCGGGCCATAGCAATCAGCCCCAGCATTTT. The chain employs TRBV19 and TRBJ1-5; no clear D. Germline V CDR1 and CDR2: LNHDA, SQIVND (reference sequence). The V end was cut by 0 bases, the J end by 0 bases, with 9 bases between. The CDR3 length is 16 residues.

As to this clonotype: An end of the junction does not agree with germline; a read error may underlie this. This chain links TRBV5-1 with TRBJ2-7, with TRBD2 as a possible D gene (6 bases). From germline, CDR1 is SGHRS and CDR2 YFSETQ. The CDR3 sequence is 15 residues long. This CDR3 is CASSTEWGGTYKQYF. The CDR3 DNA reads TGCGCCAGCAGCACCGAATGGGGCGGGACCTACAAGCAGTACTTC.

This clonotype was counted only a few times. The CDR3 here is CASSQDLFGRGNQETQYF. In nucleotides, the CDR3 is TGTGCCAGCAGCCAAGATCTTTTTGGCAGGGGGAACCAAGAGACCCAGTACTTC. This sequence joins TRBV3-1 and TRBJ2-5; 7 nucleotides match TRBD1. Germline CDR1 is LGHDT and CDR2 is YNNKEL (reference sequence). The CDR3 loop spans 18 amino acids. V trimming: 0 bases; J trimming: 0 bases; junction bases outside the gene matches: 10.

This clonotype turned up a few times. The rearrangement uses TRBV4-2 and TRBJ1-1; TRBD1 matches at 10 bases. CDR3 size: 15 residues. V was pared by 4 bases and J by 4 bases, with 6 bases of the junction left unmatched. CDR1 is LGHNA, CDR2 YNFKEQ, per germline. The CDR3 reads CASSLPGQGTTEAFF. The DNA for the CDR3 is TGTGCCAGCAGCCTTCCGGGACAGGGGACCACTGAAGCTTTCTTT.

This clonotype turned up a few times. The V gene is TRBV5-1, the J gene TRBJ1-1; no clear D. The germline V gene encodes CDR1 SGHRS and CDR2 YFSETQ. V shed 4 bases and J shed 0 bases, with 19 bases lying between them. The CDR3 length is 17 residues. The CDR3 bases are TGCGCCAGCAGCCTGGCCGGAAACAACGACCTGAACACTGAAGCTTTCTTT. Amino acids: CASSLAGNNDLNTEAFF.

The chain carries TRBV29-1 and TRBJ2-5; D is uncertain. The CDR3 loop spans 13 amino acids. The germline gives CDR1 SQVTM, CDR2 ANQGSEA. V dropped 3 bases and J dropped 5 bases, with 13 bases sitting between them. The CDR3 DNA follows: TGCAGCGTTGAGCGGCAGAGGTGGGAGACCCAGTACTTC. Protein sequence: CSVERQRWETQYF.

CDR3 DNA sequence: TGTGCCACCAGCAGACCTCGACAGGGTGCCTACGAGCAGTACTTC. Its translation is CATSRPRQGAYEQYF. This chain connects TRBV15 to TRBJ2-7, with 7 nucleotides matching TRBD1. Per the germline V gene, CDR1 is LNHNV and CDR2 is YYDKDF (reference sequence). CDR3 length equals 15 residues. With 2 bases clipped from V and 2 bases from J, the junction kept 6 bases outside the gene matches.

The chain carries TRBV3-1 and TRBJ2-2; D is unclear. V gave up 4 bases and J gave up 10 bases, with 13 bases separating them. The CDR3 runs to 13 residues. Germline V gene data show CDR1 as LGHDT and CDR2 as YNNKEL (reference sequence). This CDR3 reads CASSPDPRKELFF. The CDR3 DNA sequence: TGTGCCAGCAGCCCAGACCCCCGAAAGGAGCTGTTTTTT.

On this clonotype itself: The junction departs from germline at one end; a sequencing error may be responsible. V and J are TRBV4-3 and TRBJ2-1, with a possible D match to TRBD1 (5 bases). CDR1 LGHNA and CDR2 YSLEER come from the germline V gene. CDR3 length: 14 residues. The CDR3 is CASSRGQTYYEQFF. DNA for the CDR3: TGCGCCAGCAGCCGAGGACAAACCTACTATGAGCAGTTCTTC.

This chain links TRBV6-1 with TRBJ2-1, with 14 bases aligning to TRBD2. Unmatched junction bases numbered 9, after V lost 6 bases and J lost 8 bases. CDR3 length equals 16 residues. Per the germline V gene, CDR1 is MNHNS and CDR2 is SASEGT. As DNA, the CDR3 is TGTGCCAGCAGCCGACTAGCGGGAGGGGGGGGGCATGAGCAGTTCTTC. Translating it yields CASSRLAGGGGHEQFF.

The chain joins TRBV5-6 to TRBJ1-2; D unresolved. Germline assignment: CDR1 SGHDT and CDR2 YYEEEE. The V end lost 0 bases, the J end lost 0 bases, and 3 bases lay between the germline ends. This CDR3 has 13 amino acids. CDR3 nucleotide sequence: TGTGCCAGCAGCTTGGCTACTAACTATGGCTACACCTTC. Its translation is CASSLATNYGYTF.

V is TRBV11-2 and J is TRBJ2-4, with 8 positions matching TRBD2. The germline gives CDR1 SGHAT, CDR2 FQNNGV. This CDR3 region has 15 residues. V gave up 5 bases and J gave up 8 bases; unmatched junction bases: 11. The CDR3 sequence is CASSVTGTRGDIQYF. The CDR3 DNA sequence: TGTGCCAGCAGCGTTACCGGGACTAGGGGGGACATTCAGTACTTC.